A single sample is the source of the 9 T cell receptor beta chains below, sequenced in a study of T cells in localized non-small cell lung cancer. Only in-frame clones appear in the TCRdb table, and some are missing; sequencing was by immunoSEQ multiplex PCR. The repertoire consists of about 40,000 clones, with roughly 86% occurring once and the leading ten covering around 6.4%. The sample here was peripheral blood, taken before any cancer treatment. The receptors were sampled from a man aged 35 to 69 with stage I lung adenocarcinoma.

V usage is TRBV5-1 and J usage is TRBJ2-3, with 9 bases aligning to TRBD2. Trimming removed 4 bases from V and 1 base from J; junction bases left unmatched: 7. This CDR3 has 16 amino acids. Germline-derived CDR1 and CDR2 are SGHRS and YFSETQ. CDR3 coding DNA: TGCGCCAGCAGCGGCCGTAGCGGGAGTGGCACAGATACGCAGTATTTT. Translated: CASSGRSGSGTDTQYF.

The gene calls are TRBV11-2 and TRBJ2-1; D not certain. The CDR3 extends over 15 amino acids. Trimming pared 1 base from V and 1 base from J, leaving 8 bases between. Looked up from germline, CDR1 is SGHAT and CDR2 is FQNNGV. The CDR3 nucleotides are TGTGCCAGCAGCTTAGTTGTCAGGTCCTACAATGAGCAGTTCTTC. This sequence encodes CASSLVVRSYNEQFF.

The V and J genes are TRBV7-2 and TRBJ1-2; D remains ambiguous. The CDR3 has 12 amino acids. With 7 bases removed from V and 7 bases from J, the gap between germline ends came to 13 bases. Germline V gene sequence: CDR1 SGHTA, CDR2 FQGNSA. CDR3 protein: CASTYGESGYTF. The CDR3 nucleotides are TGTGCCAGCACCTACGGGGAAAGTGGCTACACCTTC.

V and J are TRBV19 and TRBJ2-1; D possibly matches TRBD1 or TRBD2 (5 bases each). V was shortened by 0 bases and J by 1 base, with 13 bases between the two germline ends. There are 17 residues in the CDR3. Germline V lookup: CDR1 LNHDA, CDR2 SQIVND (reference sequence). The chain's CDR3 is CASSIEGPLFSYNEQFF. CDR3 coding DNA: TGTGCCAGTAGTATAGAGGGACCCCTTTTTTCCTACAATGAGCAGTTCTTC.

This clone was picked up one time. The chain links TRBV29-1 to TRBJ1-1; D remains ambiguous. This CDR3 is built from 14 residues. V was shortened by 0 bases and J by 6 bases, with 14 bases between the two germline ends. Germline assignment: CDR1 SQVTM and CDR2 ANQGSEA. CDR3 nucleotides: TGCAGCGTTGAAGATAAAAGCGATTACTCTGAAGCTTTCTTT. Protein sequence: CSVEDKSDYSEAFF.

The chain carries TRBV11-2 and TRBJ1-3; a possible D gene is TRBD1 (5 bases). The V end was cut by 7 bases, the J end by 4 bases, with 20 bases between. CDR1 SGHAT and CDR2 FQNNGV come from the germline V gene. The CDR3 contains 16 residues. CDR3 sequence: CASTDPGEGLGNTIYF. In nucleotides, the CDR3 is TGTGCCAGCACCGACCCGGGGGAGGGGTTGGGAAACACCATATATTTT.

The V call is TRBV10-3, the J call TRBJ2-7; 10 nucleotides agree with TRBD1. The CDR3 extends over 14 amino acids. After removal of 6 bases from V and 3 bases from J, the junction contained 5 bases not matched to a gene. CDR1 is ENHRY and CDR2 is SYGVKD in the germline V gene. The CDR3 DNA reads TGTGCCATCAGCCGGACAGGGGGGAGCTACGAGCAGTACTTC. This sequence encodes CAISRTGGSYEQYF.

This chain joins TRBV7-9 and TRBJ2-3, with 7 bases fitting TRBD1. Looked up from germline, CDR1 is SEHNR and CDR2 is FQNEAQ (reference sequence). Trimming cost V 4 bases and J 4 bases; bases outside gene matches: 11. There are 16 residues in the CDR3. The CDR3 sequence: CASSYYRGGSSDTQYF. In nucleotides, the CDR3 is TGTGCCAGCAGCTACTACAGGGGTGGAAGCTCAGATACGCAGTATTTT.

The chain has TRBV28 and TRBJ2-3; 14 bases fit TRBD2. The V segment lost 6 bases and the J segment 0 bases; nucleotides outside the gene matches: 5. CDR3 size: 17 residues. Germline CDR1 reads MDHEN; CDR2 reads SYDVKM. The CDR3 sequence: CASSRGLAGVSTDTQYF. The CDR3 DNA is TGTGCCAGCAGCCGGGGACTAGCGGGAGTGAGCACAGATACGCAGTATTTT.